This T cell receptor beta chain was retrieved from a study of T cells after yellow fever vaccination. This clonotype showed up just a few times. Antigen specificity is unknown. Relative to the germline gene, one junction end is altered; a read error may explain this. General study results and limits: The appearance of a small share of clonotypes in both CD4 and CD8 compartments was observed. Boosting was followed by the reappearance of most primary-vaccination clones (approximately 95% CD4, about 90% CD8).

TCR cDNA was made by 5'RACE template switching, adding a universal primer site and UMIs. One entry per CDR3 protein, called by TCRdb with MiXCR from the 5' RACE reads. The repertoire holds hundreds of thousands of distinct CDR3 sequences, with about 14% as singletons. The receptor was derived from a man aged 30 to 39 who received the YFV17D yellow fever vaccine. The specimen was PBMCs, collected on the day of the yellow fever booster vaccination.

The CDR3 spells CSVRDPPETQYF. The CDR3 nucleotides are TGCAGTGTTAGAGACCCCCCAGAGACCCAGTACTTC. This chain uses TRBV20-1 with TRBJ2-5; D remains ambiguous. The CDR3 is 12 amino acids. Germline CDR1 DFQATT, CDR2 SNEGSKA (reference sequence).